This T cell receptor beta chain stems from a study of technical replicates of blood from several donors. Here immunoSEQ multiplex PCR was the method, and the copy in TCRdb shows in-frame clones only, minus some. This table has around 76,000 clones, around nine tenths appearing once. V was shortened by 2 bases and J by 0 bases, with 11 bases between the two germline ends. Germline CDR1 and CDR2: MNHEY and SVGAGI. This CDR3 has 16 amino acids. This TCR was sampled from a human donor in good health. The gene calls are TRBV6-5 and TRBJ2-4; D unclear. Sample: T cells isolated from PBMCs. CDR3 sequence (DNA): TGTGCCAGCAGTTACAGCGCGACCACAGCCAAAAACATTCAGTACTTC. Protein sequence: CASSYSATTAKNIQYF.